This T cell receptor beta chain emerged from a study of shared clonotypes between healthy human individuals. Notes on the study in general: Shared clonotypes across all four donors exceeded non-shared ones in generation probability.

A remark on this clone: The antigen is not known.

Original handling: ImmunoSEQ only sent back junction sequences with no quality scores, so filtering was done differently. Sequencing used immunoSEQ multiplex PCR; TCRdb keeps in-frame clones, though not all of them. V and J calls and clone size come straight from that table; D and trimming were deduced from the DNA. This table has some 2,500,000 clones, around 90% appearing once. This receptor was taken from a young man in good health. Some clones in this sample may be carry-over from other donors' samples. Sequencing was done on a sample of naive CD4+ T cells from PBMCs. This sample's subset: CD45RA+ positively selected.

This CDR3 is CASSAFFPGTVYNEKLFF. CDR3 in DNA: TGTGCCAGCAGTGCCTTCTTTCCCGGGACAGTGTATAATGAAAAACTGTTTTTT. This chain links TRBV25-1 with TRBJ1-4; TRBD1 matches at 7 bases. Germline V lookup: CDR1 MGHDK, CDR2 SYGVNS. The CDR3 sequence is 18 residues long. V lost 4 bases, J lost 4 bases, and 15 bases stayed unmatched.